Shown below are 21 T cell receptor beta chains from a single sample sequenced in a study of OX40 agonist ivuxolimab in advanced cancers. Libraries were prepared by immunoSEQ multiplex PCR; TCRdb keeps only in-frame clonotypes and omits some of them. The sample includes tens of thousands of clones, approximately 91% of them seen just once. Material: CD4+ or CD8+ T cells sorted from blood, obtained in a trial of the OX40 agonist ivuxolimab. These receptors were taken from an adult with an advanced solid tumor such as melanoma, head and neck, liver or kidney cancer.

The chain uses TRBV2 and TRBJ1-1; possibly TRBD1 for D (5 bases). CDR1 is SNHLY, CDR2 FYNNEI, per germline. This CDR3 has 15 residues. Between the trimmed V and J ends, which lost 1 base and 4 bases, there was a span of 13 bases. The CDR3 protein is CASSEERGGGTEAFF. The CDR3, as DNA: TGTGCCAGCAGTGAAGAGAGGGGCGGTGGCACTGAAGCTTTCTTT.

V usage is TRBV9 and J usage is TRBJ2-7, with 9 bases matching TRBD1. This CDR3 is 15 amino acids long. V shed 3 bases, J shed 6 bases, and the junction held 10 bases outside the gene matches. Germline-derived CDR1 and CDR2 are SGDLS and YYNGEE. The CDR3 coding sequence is TGTGCCAGCAGCGCGGAGGGACAGGGTTTATCCGAGCAGTACTTC. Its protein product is CASSAEGQGLSEQYF.

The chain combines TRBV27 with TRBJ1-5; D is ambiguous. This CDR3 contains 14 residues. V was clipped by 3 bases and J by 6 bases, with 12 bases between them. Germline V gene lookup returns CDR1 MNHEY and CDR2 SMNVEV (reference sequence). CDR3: CASSFGQGGQPQHF. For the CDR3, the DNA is TGTGCCAGCAGTTTTGGGCAAGGAGGTCAGCCCCAGCATTTT.

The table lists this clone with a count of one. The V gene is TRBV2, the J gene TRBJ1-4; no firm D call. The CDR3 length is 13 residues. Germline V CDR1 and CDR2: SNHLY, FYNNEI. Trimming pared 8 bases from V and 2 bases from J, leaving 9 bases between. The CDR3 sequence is CASRGATNEKLFF. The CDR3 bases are TGTGCCAGCCGGGGAGCCACTAATGAAAAACTGTTTTTT.

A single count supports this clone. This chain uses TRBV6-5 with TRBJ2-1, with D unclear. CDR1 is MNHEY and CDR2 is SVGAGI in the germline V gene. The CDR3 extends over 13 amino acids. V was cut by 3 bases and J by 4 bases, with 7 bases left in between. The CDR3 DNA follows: TGTGCCAGCAGTTATGGTCTTTACAATGAGCAGTTCTTC. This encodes CASSYGLYNEQFF.

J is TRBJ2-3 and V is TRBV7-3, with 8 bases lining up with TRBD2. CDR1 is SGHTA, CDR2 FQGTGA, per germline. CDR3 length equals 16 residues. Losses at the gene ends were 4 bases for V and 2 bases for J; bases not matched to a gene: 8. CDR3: CASSYGTRLLTDTQYF. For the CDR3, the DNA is TGTGCCAGCAGCTACGGGACTAGATTGCTCACAGATACGCAGTATTTT.

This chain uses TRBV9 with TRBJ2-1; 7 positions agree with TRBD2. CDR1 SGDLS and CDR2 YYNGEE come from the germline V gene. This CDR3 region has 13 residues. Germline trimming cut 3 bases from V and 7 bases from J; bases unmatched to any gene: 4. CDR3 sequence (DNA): TGTGCCAGCAGCGCTGGGGGGGGGAATGAGCAGTTCTTC. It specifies CASSAGGGNEQFF.

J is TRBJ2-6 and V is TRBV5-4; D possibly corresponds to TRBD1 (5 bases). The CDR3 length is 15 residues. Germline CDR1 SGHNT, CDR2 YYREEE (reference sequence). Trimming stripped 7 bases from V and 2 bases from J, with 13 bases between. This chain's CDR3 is CASAGLPTGANVLTF. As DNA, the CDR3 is TGTGCCAGCGCAGGGCTCCCTACTGGGGCCAACGTCCTGACTTTC.

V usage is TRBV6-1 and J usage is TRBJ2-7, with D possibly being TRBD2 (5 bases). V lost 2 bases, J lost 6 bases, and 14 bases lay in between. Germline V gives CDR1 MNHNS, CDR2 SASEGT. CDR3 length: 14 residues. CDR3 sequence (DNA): TGTGCCAGCAGTGAAAGCCCCGGACTGAGCGAGCAGTACTTC. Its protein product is CASSESPGLSEQYF.

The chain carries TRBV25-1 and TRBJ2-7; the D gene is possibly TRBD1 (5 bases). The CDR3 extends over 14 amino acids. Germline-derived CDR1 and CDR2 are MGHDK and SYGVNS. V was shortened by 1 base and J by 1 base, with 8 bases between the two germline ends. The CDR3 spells CASSEWGRSYEQYF. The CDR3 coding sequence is TGTGCCAGCAGTGAATGGGGCAGGTCCTACGAGCAGTACTTC.

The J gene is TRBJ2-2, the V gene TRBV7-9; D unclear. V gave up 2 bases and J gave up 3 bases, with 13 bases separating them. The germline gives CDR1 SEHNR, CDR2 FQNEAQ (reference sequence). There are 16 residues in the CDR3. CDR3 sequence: CASSLSDFLYTGELFF. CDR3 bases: TGTGCCAGCAGCTTAAGTGACTTCTTGTACACCGGGGAGCTGTTTTTT.

CDR3 DNA: TGTGCCAGCAGCGTAGCGGGGGAGCAGTTCTTC. Amino acid sequence: CASSVAGEQFF. The rearrangement uses TRBV9 and TRBJ2-1, with a weak D call TRBD2 (5 bases). V dropped 0 bases and J dropped 10 bases, with 5 bases sitting between them. There are 11 residues in the CDR3. Germline V lookup: CDR1 SGDLS, CDR2 YYNGEE.

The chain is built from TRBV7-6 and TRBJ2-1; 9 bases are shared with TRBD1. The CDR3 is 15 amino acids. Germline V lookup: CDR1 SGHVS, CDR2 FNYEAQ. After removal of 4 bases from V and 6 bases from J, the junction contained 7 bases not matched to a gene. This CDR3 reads CASSSWDREGNEQFF. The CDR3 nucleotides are TGTGCCAGCAGCTCCTGGGACAGGGAAGGCAATGAGCAGTTCTTC.

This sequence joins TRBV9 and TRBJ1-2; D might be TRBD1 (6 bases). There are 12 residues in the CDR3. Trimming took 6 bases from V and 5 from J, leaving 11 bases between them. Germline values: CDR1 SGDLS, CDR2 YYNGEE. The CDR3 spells CASNTGSYGYTF. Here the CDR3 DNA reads TGTGCCAGCAACACAGGGTCATATGGCTACACCTTC.

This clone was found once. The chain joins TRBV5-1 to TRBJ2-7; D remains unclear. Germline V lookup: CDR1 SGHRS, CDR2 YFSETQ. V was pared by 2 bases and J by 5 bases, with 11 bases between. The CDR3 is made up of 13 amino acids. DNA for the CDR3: TGCGCCAGCAGCTTATTTCCATCCGACGAGCAGTACGTC. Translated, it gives CASSLFPSDEQYV.

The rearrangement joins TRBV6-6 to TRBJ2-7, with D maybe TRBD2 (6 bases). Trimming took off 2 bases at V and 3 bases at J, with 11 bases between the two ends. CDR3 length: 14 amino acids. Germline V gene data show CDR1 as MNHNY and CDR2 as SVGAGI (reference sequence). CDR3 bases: TGTGCCAGCAGTTACGGCGGGATCAACTACGAGCAGTACTTC. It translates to CASSYGGINYEQYF.

The CDR3 DNA reads TGTGCCTGGCAGACAGGGGGCATGGCCGGCTACACCTTC. Protein: CAWQTGGMAGYTF. The chain links TRBV30 to TRBJ1-2, with 10 bases matching TRBD1. V was pared by 5 bases and J by 8 bases, with 8 bases of the junction left unmatched. The CDR3 covers 13 residues. CDR1 and CDR2 (germline): GTSNPN, SVGIG (reference sequence).

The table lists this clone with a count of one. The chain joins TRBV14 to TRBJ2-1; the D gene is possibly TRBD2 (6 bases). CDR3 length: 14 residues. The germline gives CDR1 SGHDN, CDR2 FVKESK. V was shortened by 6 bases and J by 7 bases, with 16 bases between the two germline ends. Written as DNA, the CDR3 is TGTGCCAGCAGTGAAGCGGGTCCGGGGAATGAGCAGTTCTTC. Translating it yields CASSEAGPGNEQFF. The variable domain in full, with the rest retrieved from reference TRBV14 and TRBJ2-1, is EAGVTQFPSHSVIEKGQTVTLRCDPISGHDNLYWYRRVMGKEIKFLLHFVKESKQDESGMPNNRFLAERTGGTYSTLKVQPAELEDSGVYFCASSEAGPGNEQFFGPGTRLTVL.

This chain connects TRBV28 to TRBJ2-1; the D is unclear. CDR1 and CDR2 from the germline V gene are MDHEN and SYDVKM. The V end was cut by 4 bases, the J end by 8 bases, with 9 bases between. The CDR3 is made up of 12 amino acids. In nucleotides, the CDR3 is TGTGCCAGCAGTTCGTGGTCGGATGAGCAGTTCTTC. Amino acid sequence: CASSSWSDEQFF.

In DNA form, the CDR3 reads TGTGCCAGTAGTATAGGGACAGGGGCCTTCTACGAGCAGTACTTC. It translates to CASSIGTGAFYEQYF. The chain couples TRBV19 to TRBJ2-7; 9 bases line up with TRBD1. J lost 3 bases, V lost 1 base, and 4 bases had no gene match. Germline V CDR1 and CDR2: LNHDA, SQIVND (reference sequence). The CDR3 runs 15 residues.

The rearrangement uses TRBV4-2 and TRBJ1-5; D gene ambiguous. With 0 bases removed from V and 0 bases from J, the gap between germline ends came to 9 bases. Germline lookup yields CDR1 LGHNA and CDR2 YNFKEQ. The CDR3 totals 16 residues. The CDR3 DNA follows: TGTGCCAGCAGCCAAGAAGCCGGAGATAGCAATCAGCCCCAGCATTTT. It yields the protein CASSQEAGDSNQPQHF.